This T cell receptor (beta chain) emerged from a study of T cell clonality in common variable immunodeficiency. This table comes from immunoSEQ multiplex PCR, and its TCRdb copy is limited to in-frame clones, with some not included. Singletons are absent from the sample, which has roughly 70,000 clones. Germline CDR1 and CDR2: LNHDA and SQIVND (reference sequence). V dropped 5 bases and J dropped 8 bases, with 18 bases sitting between them. This CDR3 has 15 amino acids. Many counts were recorded for this clone. The read finishes 3 residues shy of the CDR3 end, and the germline J gene is used to complete it.

The receptor comes from a person between 18 and 75 years old in good health. V and J are TRBV19 and TRBJ1-4; D is perhaps TRBD1 (6 bases). Sample: peripheral blood mononuclear cells. The CDR3 DNA, read in part, is TGTGCCAGTAGTTGGGGGGGGCAGGGCTACGAAAAA. Residues: CASSWGGQGYEK. The complete CDR3 sequence is CASSWGGQGYEKLFF.